These T cell receptor beta chains were read from a single sample in a study of T cells after yellow fever vaccination. TCRdb fed the 5' RACE reads into MiXCR, producing one record per CDR3 protein. The sample has 250,000 to 400,000 distinct CDR3 sequences, around 4.3% seen once. Material: PBMCs, obtained 15 days after the yellow fever booster vaccination. All receptors derive from a young man who received the YFV17D yellow fever vaccine. Each CDR3 is given with its conserved first and last residue. A D gene is named only where the DNA matches it firmly. Rows give clone size only sometimes, using once, few, many, or a class for an expanded clone.

v_call,clone_size,d_call,j_call,cdr3_aa,cdr3_nt
TRBV6-2/TRBV6-3,few,-,TRBJ1-6,CASSYSDIGYNSPLHF,TGTGCCAGCAGTTACTCTGACATCGGCTATAATTCACCCCTCCACTTT
TRBV24-1,few,TRBD1,TRBJ2-3,CATSDQADPRQGQGQYF,TGTGCCACCAGTGATCAGGCTGACCCGCGACAGGGCCAAGGACAGTATTTT
TRBV4-1,many,-,TRBJ2-5,CASSQWGAAPQETQYF,TGCGCCAGCAGCCAGTGGGGCGCGGCACCCCAAGAGACCCAGTACTTC
TRBV5-1,many,-,TRBJ2-5,CASSLVAGAETQYF,TGCGCCAGCAGCTTGGTGGCAGGGGCCGAGACCCAGTACTTC
TRBV7-2,few,-,TRBJ2-5,CASSLGNRETQYF,TGTGCCAGCAGCTTAGGGAACCGGGAGACCCAGTACTTC
TRBV12-3/TRBV12-4,many,TRBD1,TRBJ2-1,CASRQGEGYEQFF,TGTGCCAGTCGACAGGGGGAGGGCTATGAGCAGTTCTTC
TRBV5-4,-,TRBD1,TRBJ2-3,CASSPPSGQTTDTQYF,TGTGCCAGCAGCCCCCCTTCGGGACAGACCACAGATACGCAGTATTTT
TRBV2,many,-,TRBJ1-1,CASSPNRDTEAFF,TGTGCCAGCAGTCCAAACAGGGACACTGAAGCTTTCTTT
TRBV12-3/TRBV12-4,few,-,TRBJ1-1,CASSLVLGTEAFF,TGTGCCAGCAGTTTAGTTCTGGGGACTGAAGCTTTCTTT
TRBV5-6,few,-,TRBJ2-1,CASSLQGFVNEQFF,TGTGCCAGCAGCCTCCAGGGCTTTGTCAATGAGCAGTTCTTC
TRBV5-1,few,TRBD1,TRBJ1-2,CASSPREGADGYTF,TGCGCCAGCAGCCCAAGGGAGGGGGCGGATGGCTACACCTTC
TRBV4-3,few,TRBD1,TRBJ1-6,CASSQERGPGFSPLHF,TGCGCCAGCAGCCAAGAAAGGGGGCCAGGGTTTTCACCCCTCCACTTT
TRBV6-5,-,-,TRBJ2-3,CATCLTSTDTQYF,TGTGCCACCTGCCTGACTAGCACAGATACGCAGTATTTT
TRBV20-1,-,TRBD1,TRBJ2-2,CSAPTGGNTGELFF,TGCAGTGCTCCGACAGGGGGGAACACCGGGGAGCTGTTTTTT
TRBV12-3/TRBV12-4,many,-,TRBJ1-2,CASSLKGRDYGYTF,TGTGCCAGCAGTTTAAAGGGACGAGACTATGGCTACACCTTC
TRBV10-3,-,TRBD2,TRBJ2-7,CAISESGRGSSYEQYF,TGTGCCATCAGTGAGTCGGGGCGGGGGAGCTCCTACGAGCAGTACTTC
TRBV5-1,many,-,TRBJ2-7,CASSSQGGRQAHYEQYF,TGCGCCAGCAGTTCCCAGGGAGGTCGTCAGGCGCACTACGAGCAGTACTTC
TRBV5-5,-,-,TRBJ1-6,CASSNSWDTSPLHF,TGTGCCAGCAGCAACTCCTGGGACACTTCACCCCTCCACTTT
TRBV20-1,-,TRBD2,TRBJ2-1,CSALRGSGGAHNEQFF,TGCAGTGCTCTCCGGGGTAGCGGGGGGGCACACAATGAGCAGTTCTTC
TRBV12-3/TRBV12-4,many,TRBD1,TRBJ1-5,CASSSGQGEQPQHF,TGTGCCAGCAGCTCCGGACAGGGGGAACAGCCCCAGCATTTT
TRBV27,many,-,TRBJ2-5,CASSPIGGEETQYF,TGTGCCAGCAGCCCTATCGGAGGCGAAGAGACCCAGTACTTC
TRBV4-1,-,-,TRBJ1-2,CASSQTGQTFYGYTF,TGCGCCAGCAGCCAGACCGGACAGACGTTCTATGGCTACACCTTC
TRBV4-2,many,-,TRBJ1-6,CASSPKVGDNSPLHF,TGTGCCAGCAGCCCCAAAGTAGGGGACAATTCACCCCTCCACTTT
TRBV3-1,few,-,TRBJ2-3,CASRRGGGPPGGATDTQYF,TGTGCCAGCCGAAGGGGGGGGGGCCCCCCAGGGGGAGCCACAGATACGCAGTATTTT
TRBV9,many,TRBD1,TRBJ1-6,CASSRDRDRNSPLHF,TGTGCCAGCAGTCGAGACAGGGATCGTAATTCACCCCTCCACTTT
TRBV11-2,-,-,TRBJ1-1,CASSFSGTLNTEAFF,TGTGCCAGCAGCTTCTCCGGGACATTGAACACTGAAGCTTTCTTT
TRBV7-8,few,-,TRBJ1-1,CASSLRPPSRDEAFF,TGTGCCAGCAGCTTACGACCGCCGTCGAGGGACGAAGCTTTCTTT
TRBV6-5,-,-,TRBJ2-5,CASRAGPLKHNAQYF,TGTGCCAGCAGAGCCGGGCCCCTGAAACATAATGCCCAGTACTTC
TRBV4-1,-,TRBD1,TRBJ1-2,CASSRPQGQGSYTF,TGCGCCAGCAGCCGCCCCCAGGGACAGGGAAGCTACACCTTC
TRBV12-3/TRBV12-4,many,-,TRBJ2-1,CASSFGLPNEQFF,TGTGCCAGCAGTTTTGGACTTCCCAATGAGCAGTTCTTC
TRBV6-6,-,-,TRBJ2-1,CASSYAGQYNEQFF,TGTGCCAGCAGTTACGCGGGACAGTACAATGAGCAGTTCTTC
TRBV10-2,many,TRBD2,TRBJ2-3,CASSKPAGGGTDTQYF,TGCGCCAGCAGTAAACCAGCGGGGGGGGGCACAGATACGCAGTATTTT
TRBV28,-,-,TRBJ2-1,CASRTSYNEQFF,TGTGCCAGCAGGACTAGCTACAATGAGCAGTTCTTC
TRBV9,many,-,TRBJ2-7,CASSVATGYEQYF,TGTGCCAGCAGCGTAGCTACGGGCTACGAGCAGTACTTC
TRBV5-1,many,-,TRBJ2-1,CASSRDGDSYNEQFF,TGCGCCAGCAGCAGAGACGGGGACTCGTACAATGAGCAGTTCTTC
TRBV12-3/TRBV12-4,-,TRBD1,TRBJ1-2,CASSLAGTGGRGYTF,TGTGCCAGCAGTTTAGCGGGGACAGGGGGCAGAGGCTACACCTTC
TRBV4-1,few,-,TRBJ1-2,CASSQDLAGLGYGYTF,TGCGCCAGCAGCCAAGATCTCGCCGGGTTGGGCTATGGCTACACCTTC
TRBV24-1,many,-,TRBJ1-1,CATTGCAVDTEAFF,TGTGCCACCACCGGCTGTGCGGTAGACACTGAAGCTTTCTTT
TRBV5-1,many,-,TRBJ1-1,CASKNRRENTEAFF,TGCGCCAGTAAAAACAGGCGAGAGAACACTGAAGCTTTCTTT
TRBV5-1,many,-,TRBJ2-1,CASSPELGTDNEQFF,TGCGCCAGCAGCCCGGAATTGGGGACGGACAATGAGCAGTTCTTC
TRBV4-1,-,-,TRBJ1-2,CASSQDPSDNYGYTF,TGCGCCAGCAGCCAAGATCCTTCGGACAACTATGGCTACACCTTC
TRBV23-1,many,-,TRBJ2-3,CAAGQLATDTQYF,TGCGCCGCCGGGCAGTTGGCCACAGATACGCAGTATTTT